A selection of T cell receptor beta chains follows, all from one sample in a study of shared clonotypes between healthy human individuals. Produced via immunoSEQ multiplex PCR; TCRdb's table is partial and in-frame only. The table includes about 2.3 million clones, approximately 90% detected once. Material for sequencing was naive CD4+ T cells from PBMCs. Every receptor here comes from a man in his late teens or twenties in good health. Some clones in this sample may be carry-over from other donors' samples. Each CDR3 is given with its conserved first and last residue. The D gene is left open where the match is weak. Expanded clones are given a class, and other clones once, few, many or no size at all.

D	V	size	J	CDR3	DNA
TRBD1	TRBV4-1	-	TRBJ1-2	CASSQEDRGHGYTF	TGCGCCAGCAGCCAGGAAGACAGGGGGCACGGCTACACCTTC
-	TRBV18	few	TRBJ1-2	CASSPSGVDYGYTF	TGTGCCAGCTCACCGTCGGGGGTTGACTATGGCTACACCTTC
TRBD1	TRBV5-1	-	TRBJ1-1	CASSLRGTGQDWNTEAFF	TGCGCCAGCAGCTTGCGTGGGACAGGGCAGGACTGGAACACTGAAGCTTTCTTT
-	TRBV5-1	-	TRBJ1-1	CASTRTPRNTEAFF	TGCGCCAGCACCCGGACTCCTAGAAACACTGAAGCTTTCTTT
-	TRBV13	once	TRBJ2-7	CASSLVSLAGSRIEQYF	TGTGCCAGCAGCTTAGTAAGCTTGGCGGGGTCTAGAATCGAGCAGTACTTC
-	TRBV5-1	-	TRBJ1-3	CASSFELGISGNTIYF	TGCGCCAGCAGCTTCGAGCTGGGGATCTCTGGAAACACCATATATTTT
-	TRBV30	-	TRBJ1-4	CAWSPGSGTANEKLFF	TGTGCCTGGAGCCCGGGATCCGGGACGGCTAATGAAAAACTGTTTTTT
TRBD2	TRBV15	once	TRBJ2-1	CATSREELAGGEQFF	TGTGCCACCAGCAGAGAGGAACTAGCGGGGGGTGAGCAGTTCTTC
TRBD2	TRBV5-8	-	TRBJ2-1	CASSLLRENEQFF	TGTGCCAGCAGCCTCTTGCGGGAGAATGAGCAGTTCTTC
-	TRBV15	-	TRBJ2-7	CATSRVAGTYEQYF	TGTGCCACCAGCAGAGTCGCCGGCACCTACGAGCAGTACTTC
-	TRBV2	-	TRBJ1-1	CASSGASNTEAFF	TGTGCCAGCAGTGGGGCTTCGAACACTGAAGCTTTCTTT
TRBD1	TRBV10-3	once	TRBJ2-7	CAITATDRVPYEQYF	TGTGCCATCACTGCAACGGACAGGGTACCCTACGAGCAGTACTTC
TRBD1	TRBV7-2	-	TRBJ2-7	CASSLVKGQGTDEQYF	TGTGCCAGCAGCTTAGTCAAGGGACAGGGGACAGACGAGCAGTACTTC
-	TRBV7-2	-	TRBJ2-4	CASSLKGNIQYF	TGTGCCAGCAGCTTAAAGGGGAACATTCAGTACTTC
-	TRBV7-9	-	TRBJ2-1	CASSWRAGLANNEQFF	TGTGCCAGCAGCTGGAGAGCTGGGCTAGCGAACAATGAGCAGTTCTTC
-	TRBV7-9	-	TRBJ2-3	CASSSSRQVYTDTQYF	TGTGCCAGCAGCTCCTCTAGGCAGGTTTACACAGATACGCAGTATTTT
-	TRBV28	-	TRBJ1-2	CASSLGGYYGYTF	TGTGCCAGCAGTTTAGGAGGGTACTATGGCTACACCTTC
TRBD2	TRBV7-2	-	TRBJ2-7	CASSLVTSGAYEQYF	TGTGCCAGCAGCTTAGTGACTAGCGGGGCCTACGAGCAGTACTTC
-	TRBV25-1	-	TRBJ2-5	CASSEYVRPGTQYF	TGTGCCAGCAGTGAATACGTCCGCCCAGGGACCCAGTACTTC